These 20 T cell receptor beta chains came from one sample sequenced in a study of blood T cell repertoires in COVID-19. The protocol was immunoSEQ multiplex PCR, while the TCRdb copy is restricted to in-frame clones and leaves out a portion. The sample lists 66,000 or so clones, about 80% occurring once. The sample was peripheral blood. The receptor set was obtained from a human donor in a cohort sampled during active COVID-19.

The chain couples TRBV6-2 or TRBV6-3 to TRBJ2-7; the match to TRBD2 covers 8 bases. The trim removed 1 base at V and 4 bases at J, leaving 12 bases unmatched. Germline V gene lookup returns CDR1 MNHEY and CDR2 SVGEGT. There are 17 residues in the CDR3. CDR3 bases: TGTGCCAGCAGTTACTTTCCTAGGGCTAGCGGGCTTTACGAGCAGTACTTC. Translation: CASSYFPRASGLYEQYF.

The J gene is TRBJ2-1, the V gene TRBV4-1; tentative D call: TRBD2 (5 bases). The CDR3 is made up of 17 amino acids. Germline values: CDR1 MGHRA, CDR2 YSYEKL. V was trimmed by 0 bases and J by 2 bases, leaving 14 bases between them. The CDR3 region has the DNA TGCGCCAGCAGCCAAGATCCCAGCGGAGGCACCTACAATGAGCAGTTCTTC. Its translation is CASSQDPSGGTYNEQFF.

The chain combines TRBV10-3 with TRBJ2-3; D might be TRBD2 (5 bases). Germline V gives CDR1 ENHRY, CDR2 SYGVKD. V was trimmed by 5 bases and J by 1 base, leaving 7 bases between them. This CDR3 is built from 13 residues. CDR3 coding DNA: TGTGCCATCAGTTCAGCGGGCACAGATACGCAGTATTTT. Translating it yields CAISSAGTDTQYF.

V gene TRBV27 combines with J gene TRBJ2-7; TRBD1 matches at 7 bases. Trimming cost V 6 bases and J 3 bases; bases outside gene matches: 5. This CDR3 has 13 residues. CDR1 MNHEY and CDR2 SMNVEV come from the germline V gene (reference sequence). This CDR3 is CASRGTALYEQYF. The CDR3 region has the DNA TGTGCCAGCAGAGGGACAGCGCTCTACGAGCAGTACTTC.

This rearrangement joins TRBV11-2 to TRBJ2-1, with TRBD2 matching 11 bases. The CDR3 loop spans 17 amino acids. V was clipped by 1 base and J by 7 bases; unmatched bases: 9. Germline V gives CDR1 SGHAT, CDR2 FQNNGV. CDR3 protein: CASSLVPIAGGPNEQFF. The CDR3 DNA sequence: TGTGCCAGCAGCTTAGTCCCCATAGCGGGAGGGCCGAATGAGCAGTTCTTC.

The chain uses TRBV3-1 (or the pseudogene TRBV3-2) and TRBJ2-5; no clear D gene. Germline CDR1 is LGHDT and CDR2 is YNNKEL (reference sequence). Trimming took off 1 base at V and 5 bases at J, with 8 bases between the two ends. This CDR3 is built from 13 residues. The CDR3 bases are TGTGCCAGCAGCCAAGGACTGATCGAGACCCAGTACTTC. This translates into CASSQGLIETQYF.

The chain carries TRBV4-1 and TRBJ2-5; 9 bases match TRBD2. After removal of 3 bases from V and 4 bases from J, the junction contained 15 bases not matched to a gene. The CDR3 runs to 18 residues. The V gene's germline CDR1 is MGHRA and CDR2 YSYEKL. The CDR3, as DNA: TGCGCCAGCAGCCAGAGATTGACTAGCGGAGTAAAGGGAGAGACCCAGTACTTC. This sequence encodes CASSQRLTSGVKGETQYF.

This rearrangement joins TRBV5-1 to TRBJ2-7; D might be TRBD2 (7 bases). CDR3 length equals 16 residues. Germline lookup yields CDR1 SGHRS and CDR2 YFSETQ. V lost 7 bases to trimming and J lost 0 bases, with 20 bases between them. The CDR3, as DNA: TGCGCCAGCCGTCTTACGCCAGGGGAGGGCTCCTACGAGCAGTACTTC. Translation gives CASRLTPGEGSYEQYF.

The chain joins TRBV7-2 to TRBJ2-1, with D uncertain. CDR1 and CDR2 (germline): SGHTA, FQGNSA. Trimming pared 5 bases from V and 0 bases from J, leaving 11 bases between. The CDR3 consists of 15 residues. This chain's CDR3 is CASSPRRSSYNEQFF. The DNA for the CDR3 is TGTGCCAGCAGCCCCCGCCGTAGCTCCTACAATGAGCAGTTCTTC.

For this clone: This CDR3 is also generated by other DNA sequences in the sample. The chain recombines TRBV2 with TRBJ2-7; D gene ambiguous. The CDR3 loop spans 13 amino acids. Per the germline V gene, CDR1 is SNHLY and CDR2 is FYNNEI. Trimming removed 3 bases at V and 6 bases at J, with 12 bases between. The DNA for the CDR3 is TGTGCCAGCAGTGAGGCCCTAGGCGTCGAGCAGTACTTC. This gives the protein CASSEALGVEQYF.

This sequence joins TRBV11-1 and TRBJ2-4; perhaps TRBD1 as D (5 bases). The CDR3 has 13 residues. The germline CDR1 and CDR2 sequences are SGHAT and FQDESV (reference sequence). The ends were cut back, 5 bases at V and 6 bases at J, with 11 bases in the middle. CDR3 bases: TGTGCCAGCAGCAGGGGTATTGGAAACATTCAGTACTTC. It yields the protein CASSRGIGNIQYF.

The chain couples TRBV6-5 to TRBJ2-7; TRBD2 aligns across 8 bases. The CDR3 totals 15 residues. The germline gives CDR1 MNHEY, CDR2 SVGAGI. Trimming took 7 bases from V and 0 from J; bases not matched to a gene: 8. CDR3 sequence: CASKPSTSGSYEQYF. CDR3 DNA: TGTGCCAGCAAACCTTCCACTAGCGGCTCCTACGAGCAGTACTTC.

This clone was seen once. Written as DNA, the CDR3 is TGTGCCAGCAGCTTCGCCGCGGGAGATAACAATGAGCAGTTCTTC. It translates to CASSFAAGDNNEQFF. The gene calls are TRBV7-3 and TRBJ2-1; TRBD2 matches 7 bases. Looked up from germline, CDR1 is SGHTA and CDR2 is FQGTGA. The CDR3 is 15 amino acids. V lost 3 bases, J lost 5 bases, and 7 bases stayed unmatched.

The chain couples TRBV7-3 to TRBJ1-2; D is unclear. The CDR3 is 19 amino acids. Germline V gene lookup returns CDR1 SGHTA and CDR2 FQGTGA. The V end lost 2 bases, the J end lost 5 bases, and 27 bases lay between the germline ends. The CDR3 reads CASSLGPRGGQTPNYGYTF. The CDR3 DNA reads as TGTGCCAGCAGCTTAGGCCCCCGGGGAGGGCAAACACCGAATTATGGCTACACCTTC.

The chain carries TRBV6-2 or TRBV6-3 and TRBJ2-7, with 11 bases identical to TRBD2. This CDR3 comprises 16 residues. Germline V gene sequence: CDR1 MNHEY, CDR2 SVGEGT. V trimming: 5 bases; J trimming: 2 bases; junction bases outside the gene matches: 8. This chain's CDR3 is CASSRGTSGFAYEQYF. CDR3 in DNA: TGTGCCAGCAGTCGGGGGACTAGCGGCTTCGCCTACGAGCAGTACTTC.

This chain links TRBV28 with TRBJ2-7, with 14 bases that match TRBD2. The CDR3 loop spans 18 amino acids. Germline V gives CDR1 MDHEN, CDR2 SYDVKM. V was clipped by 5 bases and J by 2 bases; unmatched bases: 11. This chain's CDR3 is CASSQTGTSGRRTYEQYF. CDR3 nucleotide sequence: TGTGCCAGCAGTCAAACCGGGACTAGCGGGAGACGGACCTACGAGCAGTACTTC. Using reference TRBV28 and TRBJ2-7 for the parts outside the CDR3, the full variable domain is DVKVTQSSRYLVKRTGEKVFLECVQDMDHENMFWYRQDPGLGLRLIYFSYDVKMKEKGDIPEGYSVSREKKERFSLILESASTNQTSMYLCASSQTGTSGRRTYEQYFGPGTRLTVT.

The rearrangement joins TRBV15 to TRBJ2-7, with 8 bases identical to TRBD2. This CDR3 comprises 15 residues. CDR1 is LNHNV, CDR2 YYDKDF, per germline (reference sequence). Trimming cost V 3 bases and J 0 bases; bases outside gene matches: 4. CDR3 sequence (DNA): TGTGCCACCAGCAGGGGTACTAGCGGCTCCTACGAGCAGTACTTC. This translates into CATSRGTSGSYEQYF.

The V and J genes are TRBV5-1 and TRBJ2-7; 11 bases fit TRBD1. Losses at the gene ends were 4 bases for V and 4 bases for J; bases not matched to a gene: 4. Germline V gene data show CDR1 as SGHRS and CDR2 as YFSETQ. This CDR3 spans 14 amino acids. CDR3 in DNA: TGCGCCAGCAGCCCGGGACAGGGGGAATACGAGCAGTACTTC. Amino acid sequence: CASSPGQGEYEQYF.

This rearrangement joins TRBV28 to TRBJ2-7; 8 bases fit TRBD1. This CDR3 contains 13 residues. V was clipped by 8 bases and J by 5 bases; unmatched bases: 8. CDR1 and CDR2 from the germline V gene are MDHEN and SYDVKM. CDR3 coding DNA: TGTGCCAGCGTATACAGGGGGAGCAACGAGCAGTACTTC. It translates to CASVYRGSNEQYF.

The CDR3 DNA reads as TGTGCCAGCAGTCATGAGACGCGGACGCAGTATTTT. Encoded protein: CASSHETRTQYF. The chain employs TRBV14 and TRBJ2-3; D is undetermined. Germline CDR1 is SGHDN and CDR2 is FVKESK. CDR3 length: 12 amino acids. Trimming cost V 6 bases and J 9 bases, with 13 bases left between them.